This T cell receptor beta chain was identified during a study of blood T cell repertoires in COVID-19. About the study: T cells, B-cell-depleted T cells, or PBMCs provided the cDNA or gDNA that served as material.

Profiling relied on immunoSEQ multiplex PCR, and the TCRdb table lists in-frame clones only, not all of them. Found here are about 250,000 clones, about nine tenths of them singletons; the top ten hold less than 3%. Participant reports of clinical history set cohort assignment. Sequenced sample: PBMCs or T cells enriched from blood (not recorded which). The TCR comes from a woman aged 45-65 years who had recovered from COVID-19.

This chain's CDR3 is CASSFGGTGSVEAFF. In nucleotides, the CDR3 is TGTGCCAGCAGCTTTGGCGGAACAGGGTCGGTTGAAGCTTTCTTT. The J gene is TRBJ1-1, the V gene TRBV7-3, with D possibly matching TRBD1 (6 bases). Germline V gene sequence: CDR1 SGHTA, CDR2 FQGTGA. The CDR3 has 15 amino acids. V was trimmed by 3 bases and J by 7 bases, leaving 18 bases between them.